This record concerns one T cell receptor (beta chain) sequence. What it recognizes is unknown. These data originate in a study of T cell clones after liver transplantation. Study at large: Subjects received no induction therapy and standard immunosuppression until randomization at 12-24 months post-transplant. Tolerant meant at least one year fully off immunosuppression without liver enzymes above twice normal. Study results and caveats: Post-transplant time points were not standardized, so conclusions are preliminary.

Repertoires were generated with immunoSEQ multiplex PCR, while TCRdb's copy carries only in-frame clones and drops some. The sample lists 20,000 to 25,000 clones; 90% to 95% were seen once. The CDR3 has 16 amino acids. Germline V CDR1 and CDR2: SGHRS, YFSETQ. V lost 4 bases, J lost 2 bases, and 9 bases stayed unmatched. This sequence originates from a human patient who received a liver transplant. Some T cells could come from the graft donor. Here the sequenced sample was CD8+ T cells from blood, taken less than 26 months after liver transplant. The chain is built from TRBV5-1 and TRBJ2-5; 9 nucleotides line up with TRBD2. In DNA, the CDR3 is TGCGCCAGCAGCGGGCCGGGACTAGCATCTCAAGAGACCCAGTACTTC. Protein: CASSGPGLASQETQYF.